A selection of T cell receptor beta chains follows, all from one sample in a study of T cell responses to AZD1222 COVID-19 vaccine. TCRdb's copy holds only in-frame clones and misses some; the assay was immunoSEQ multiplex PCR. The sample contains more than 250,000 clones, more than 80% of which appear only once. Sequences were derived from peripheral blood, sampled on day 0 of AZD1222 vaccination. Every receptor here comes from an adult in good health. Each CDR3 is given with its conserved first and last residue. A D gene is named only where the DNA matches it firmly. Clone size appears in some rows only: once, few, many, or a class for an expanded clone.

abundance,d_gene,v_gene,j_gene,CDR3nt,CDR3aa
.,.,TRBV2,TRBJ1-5,TGTGCCAGCGCTCGGGAGGCGGATCAGCCCCAGCATTTT,CASAREADQPQHF
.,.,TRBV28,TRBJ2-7,TGTGCCAGCAGCAAAGGGATCTCCTACGAGCAGTACTTC,CASSKGISYEQYF
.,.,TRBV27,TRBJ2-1,TGTGCCAGCAGTTCGATCCCTAAGTCCCACAATGAGCAGTTCTTC,CASSSIPKSHNEQFF
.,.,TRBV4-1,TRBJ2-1,TGCGCCAGCAGCCAAGACAGTAGGGGCTACAATGAGCAGTTCTTC,CASSQDSRGYNEQFF
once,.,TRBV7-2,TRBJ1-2,TGTGCCAGCAGCCCCGCGGGGGCCGGCTATGGCTACACCTTC,CASSPAGAGYGYTF
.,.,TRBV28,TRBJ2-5,TGTGCCAGCGGGACAACCAAAGAGACCCAGTACTTC,CASGTTKETQYF
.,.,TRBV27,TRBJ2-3,TGTGCCAGCAGTTTGTGGGGAACAGATACGCAGTATTTT,CASSLWGTDTQYF
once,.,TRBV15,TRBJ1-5,TGTGCCACCAGCAGAGACAGGGTGGGTCAGCCCCAGCATTTT,CATSRDRVGQPQHF
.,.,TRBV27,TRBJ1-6,TGTGCCAGCAGTAGGGAGGCAGCCTATAATTCACCCCTCCACTTT,CASSREAAYNSPLHF
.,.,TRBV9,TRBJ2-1,TGTGCCAGCAGCGTACAGGGGAGTTTCGATGAGCAGTTCTTC,CASSVQGSFDEQFF
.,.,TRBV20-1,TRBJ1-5,TGCAGTGGCGGGGATCAGCCCCAGCATTTT,CSGGDQPQHF
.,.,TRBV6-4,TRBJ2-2,TGTGCCAGCAGTCGGGGACCCAACACCGGGGAGCTGTTTTTT,CASSRGPNTGELFF
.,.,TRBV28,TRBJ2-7,TGTGCCAGCAGCGCGATGGGGCCAGCGGGCGAGGAGCAGTACTTC,CASSAMGPAGEEQYF
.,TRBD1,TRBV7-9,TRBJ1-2,TGTGCCAGCAGCCGGGACAGGTTATATGGCTACACCTTC,CASSRDRLYGYTF
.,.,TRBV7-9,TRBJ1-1,TGTGCCAGCAGCTTAGTCCCCAGGGAAAACACTGAAGCTTTCTTT,CASSLVPRENTEAFF
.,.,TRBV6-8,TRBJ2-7,TGTGCCAGCAGTTACTCCAAAACGAACTCGGGAGCCTACGAGCAGTACTTC,CASSYSKTNSGAYEQYF
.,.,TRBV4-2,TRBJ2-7,TGTGCCAGCAGCCAAGGCCTAACAATCTACGAGCAGTACTTC,CASSQGLTIYEQYF
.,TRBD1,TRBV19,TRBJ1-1,TGTGCCAGTAGGGAGACGATACAGGGGACTGAAGCTTTCTTT,CASRETIQGTEAFF
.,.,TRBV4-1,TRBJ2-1,TGCGCCAGCAGGGAACAGGGGGGGATAGAGAATGAGCAGTTCTTC,CASREQGGIENEQFF
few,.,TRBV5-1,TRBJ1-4,TGCGCCAGCAGCCCTATGACGGGTTCGAATGAAAAACTGTTTTTT,CASSPMTGSNEKLFF
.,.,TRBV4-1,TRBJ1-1,TGCGCCAGCAGCCAACCACGACTTGGGACTGAAGCTTTCTTT,CASSQPRLGTEAFF
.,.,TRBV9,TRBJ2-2,TGTGCCAGCAGCGTCGCCCCCGGTAACACCGGGGAGCTGTTTTTT,CASSVAPGNTGELFF
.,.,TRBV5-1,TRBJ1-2,TGCGCCAGCAGCTTGGTGCTCAAGGGCTATGGCTACACCTTC,CASSLVLKGYGYTF
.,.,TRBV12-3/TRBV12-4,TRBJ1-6,TGTGCCAGCAGTTGGACGGATAATTCACCCCTCCACTTT,CASSWTDNSPLHF
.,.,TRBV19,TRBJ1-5,TGTGCCAGTAGTATGGAAGGGAAGCGACAGCCCCAGCATTTT,CASSMEGKRQPQHF
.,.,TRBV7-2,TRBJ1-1,TGTGCCAGCAGCCCCCGGGCAGACGAAGCTTTCTTT,CASSPRADEAFF
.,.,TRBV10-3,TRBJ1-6,TGTGCCATCAGCCCCCGGGCAGGGGAAGACGGGTCACCCCTCCACTTT,CAISPRAGEDGSPLHF
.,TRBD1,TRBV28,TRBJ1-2,TGTGCCAGCAGTTCCGAACAGGGGAACTATGGCTACACCTTC,CASSSEQGNYGYTF
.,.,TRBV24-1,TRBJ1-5,TGTGCCACCAAGGGCGAGGGTCGTAATCAGCCCCAGCATTTT,CATKGEGRNQPQHF